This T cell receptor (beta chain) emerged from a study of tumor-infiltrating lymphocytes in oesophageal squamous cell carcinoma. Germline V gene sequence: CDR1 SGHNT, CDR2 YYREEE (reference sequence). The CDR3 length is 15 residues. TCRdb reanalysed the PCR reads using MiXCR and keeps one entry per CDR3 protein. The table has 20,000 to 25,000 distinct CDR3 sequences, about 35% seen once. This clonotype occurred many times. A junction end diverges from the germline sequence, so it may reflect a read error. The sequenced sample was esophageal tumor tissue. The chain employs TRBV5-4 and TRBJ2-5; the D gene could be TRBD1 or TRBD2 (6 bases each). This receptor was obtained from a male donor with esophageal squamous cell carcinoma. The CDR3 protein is CASSLAGHLQETQYF. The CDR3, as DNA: TGCGCCAGCAGCTTGGCGGGACACTTACAAGAGACCCAGTACTTC.